This T cell receptor (beta chain) appears in the sequencing data of a study of blood T cell repertoires in COVID-19. This clone was recorded only once. Assay used: immunoSEQ multiplex PCR; TCRdb lists only in-frame clones, some missing. The table records roughly 140,000 clones, approximately 83% of them present only once. V lost 6 bases to trimming and J lost 6 bases, with 17 bases between them. CDR3 length: 14 residues. Germline loops: CDR1 WNHNN, CDR2 SYGVQD (reference sequence). Material: peripheral blood. The chain couples TRBV10-1 to TRBJ1-2; perhaps TRBD1 as D (6 bases). The sequence was collected from a human donor in a cohort sampled during active COVID-19. CDR3 residues: CASRKTGETDGYTF. CDR3 nucleotides: TGCGCCAGCAGGAAGACAGGAGAAACGGATGGCTACACCTTC.